A selection of T cell receptor beta chains follows, all from one sample in a study of T cell repertoires in cytomegalovirus infection. TCRdb recomputed calls from the reads with MiXCR, one row per CDR3 protein. Here the sample spans hundreds of thousands of distinct CDR3 sequences, 11% being singletons. Sequenced sample: PBMCs. These receptors all come from a human donor in good health (CMV status not recorded). Some clones in this sample may be carry-over from other donors' samples. Both conserved end residues are part of each CDR3. A D gene is named only where the DNA matches it firmly. Where a row states a size, it is once, few, many or the class of an expanded clone; other rows omit it.

J: TRBJ1-6
D: NA
V: TRBV18
size: many
CDR3: CASSPRDNSPLHF
DNA: TGTGCCAGCTCACCACGAGATAATTCACCCCTCCACTTT

J: TRBJ1-2
D: NA
V: TRBV7-3
size: many
CDR3: CASSLRGGQGLSNYGYTF
DNA: TGTGCCAGCAGCTTAAGAGGGGGGCAGGGCCTTTCTAACTATGGCTACACCTTC

J: TRBJ2-1
D: TRBD2
V: TRBV5-6
size: many
CDR3: CASSALTSGSAHEQFF
DNA: TGTGCCAGCAGCGCCTTGACTAGCGGGAGTGCGCATGAGCAGTTCTTC

J: TRBJ2-1
D: NA
V: TRBV12-3/TRBV12-4
size: NA
CDR3: CASSPRVVVGNEQFF
DNA: TGTGCCAGCAGTCCTCGAGTCGTGGTCGGGAATGAGCAGTTCTTC

J: TRBJ2-1
D: TRBD2
V: TRBV11-2
size: many
CDR3: CASSSRLASPHNEQFF
DNA: TGTGCCAGCAGCTCACGACTAGCCTCTCCCCACAATGAGCAGTTCTTC

J: TRBJ2-5
D: TRBD1
V: TRBV12-5
size: few
CDR3: CASGWGQTLQETQYF
DNA: TGTGCTAGTGGTTGGGGACAGACCCTCCAAGAGACCCAGTACTTC

J: TRBJ2-3
D: NA
V: TRBV11-2
size: few
CDR3: CASSLPTASQYF
DNA: TGTGCCAGCAGCTTACCAACAGCCTCGCAGTATTTT

J: TRBJ2-5
D: TRBD2
V: TRBV7-9
size: many
CDR3: CASSLSSGRGQETQYF
DNA: TGTGCCAGCAGCCTCAGTAGCGGGAGGGGTCAAGAGACCCAGTACTTC

J: TRBJ1-1
D: TRBD1
V: TRBV2
size: many
CDR3: CASSPGQGFTEAFF
DNA: TGTGCCAGCAGCCCCGGACAGGGTTTCACTGAAGCTTTCTTT

J: TRBJ2-3
D: TRBD2
V: TRBV7-2
size: many
CDR3: CASSPSLAGGRTQYF
DNA: TGTGCCAGCAGCCCAAGCCTAGCGGGAGGGCGTACGCAGTATTTT

J: TRBJ1-4
D: TRBD1
V: TRBV4-1
size: NA
CDR3: CASSLQGVGTNEKLFF
DNA: TGCGCCAGCAGCCTCCAGGGGGTAGGGACTAATGAAAAACTGTTTTTT

J: TRBJ2-6
D: NA
V: TRBV12-3/TRBV12-4
size: many
CDR3: CASQRAGANVLTF
DNA: TGTGCCTCACAAAGGGCTGGGGCCAACGTCCTGACTTTC

J: TRBJ2-1
D: TRBD2
V: TRBV20-1
size: NA
CDR3: CSARTLAGDPYNEQFF
DNA: TGCAGTGCTAGAACCTTAGCGGGAGACCCCTACAATGAGCAGTTCTTC